Below, one T cell receptor beta chain is given with its context. As yet, its antigen is unknown. Time point described: after neoadjuvant nivolumab, at surgical resection. Patients had HPV-negative, locally advanced oral cavity squamous cell carcinoma. The CDR3 has 14 amino acids. Germline CDR1 MNHEY, CDR2 SMNVEV (reference sequence). V trimming: 5 bases; J trimming: 11 bases; junction bases outside the gene matches: 12. This sample was taken from a study of neoadjuvant anti-PD-1 for oral cavity cancer. Study context: Patients without progression received a fourth nivolumab dose around day 43, then surgical resection on days 50-56. Whole-study results and caveats: Expansion of preexisting intratumoral clones was suggested to aid response.

Survey sequencing of tumors mostly used 4.8 ug DNA, two replicates. Profiling relied on immunoSEQ multiplex PCR, and the TCRdb table lists in-frame clones only, not all of them. The sample has tens of thousands of clones; 25% to 30% are singletons. This material consisted of tumor tissue, taken after nivolumab (anti-PD-1) treatment. The sequence came from a person between 40 and 80 years old with oral cavity squamous cell carcinoma. The J gene is TRBJ1-1, the V gene TRBV27; TRBD1 matches 9 bases. In nucleotides, the CDR3 is TGTGCCAGCAGTCTCCACGGGACAGGGATTATCGCTTTCTTT. Its translation: CASSLHGTGIIAFF.